The clone carrying this T cell receptor beta chain has just a few counts. What it binds is not known. This sample was taken from a study of T-cell memory formation after mild COVID-19. Study results and caveats: Pre-infection memory carried some responding clones, suggesting that cross-reactive memory joined. Shrinking CD4+ clones resided mostly in CM and EM, and CD8+ ones in EMRA.

Sample barcodes and UMIs were carried by the TCR alpha and TCR beta cDNA libraries that 5'RACE generated with constant-segment primers. Using its own MiXCR run on the 5' RACE reads, TCRdb lists one record per CDR3 protein. The table lists roughly 110,000 distinct CDR3 sequences, about 20% of them singletons. Sequencing was carried out using PBMCs or a T cell subset sorted from them (not recorded which). The sequence was collected from a man younger than 30 who had mild COVID-19 (a few samples of this study predate the infection). Cell type and time point are not known.

The CDR3 DNA is TGTGCCAGCAGTGTAGGCGGAGCTGGGACCCAGTACTTC. This sequence encodes CASSVGGAGTQYF. This sequence joins TRBV2 and TRBJ2-5, with D unclear. The CDR3 extends over 13 amino acids. Germline V CDR1 and CDR2: SNHLY, FYNNEI. The ends were cut back, 4 bases at V and 7 bases at J, with 13 bases in the middle.